Following are 2 T cell receptor beta chains from one sample sequenced in a study of CD4 T cells in relation to SARS-CoV-2 and coronaviruses. The data were produced by immunoSEQ multiplex PCR, yet TCRdb's version contains in-frame clones alone and is incomplete. The table shows around 40,000 clones, with 84% occurring only once. These TCRs are of unknown antigen specificity. The sample taken for sequencing was naive CD4+ T cells from PBMCs, cultured in vitro. Stated subset: naive CD4+ T cells isolated by negative enrichment. The receptors here all came from an adult with COVID-19.

The CDR3 DNA is TGTGCCAGCAGCCAAGACGGTCAGGGGCCGGATACGCAGTATTTT. Translating gives CASSQDGQGPDTQYF. This rearrangement joins TRBV4-2 to TRBJ2-3, with D perhaps matching TRBD1 (6 bases). The CDR3 is made up of 15 amino acids. In germline, CDR1 is LGHNA, CDR2 YNFKEQ. The germline V and J ends were trimmed by 0 bases and 6 bases, with 13 bases remaining between them.

This chain links TRBV18 with TRBJ1-4; weak D call: TRBD1 (5 bases). The CDR3 loop spans 14 amino acids. Per germline, CDR1 KGHSH and CDR2 LQKENI. Trimming stripped 0 bases from V and 11 bases from J, with 13 bases between. Here the CDR3 DNA reads TGTGCCAGCTCACCACCGGGTGGAAGGGACAAACTGTTTTTT. This sequence encodes CASSPPGGRDKLFF.